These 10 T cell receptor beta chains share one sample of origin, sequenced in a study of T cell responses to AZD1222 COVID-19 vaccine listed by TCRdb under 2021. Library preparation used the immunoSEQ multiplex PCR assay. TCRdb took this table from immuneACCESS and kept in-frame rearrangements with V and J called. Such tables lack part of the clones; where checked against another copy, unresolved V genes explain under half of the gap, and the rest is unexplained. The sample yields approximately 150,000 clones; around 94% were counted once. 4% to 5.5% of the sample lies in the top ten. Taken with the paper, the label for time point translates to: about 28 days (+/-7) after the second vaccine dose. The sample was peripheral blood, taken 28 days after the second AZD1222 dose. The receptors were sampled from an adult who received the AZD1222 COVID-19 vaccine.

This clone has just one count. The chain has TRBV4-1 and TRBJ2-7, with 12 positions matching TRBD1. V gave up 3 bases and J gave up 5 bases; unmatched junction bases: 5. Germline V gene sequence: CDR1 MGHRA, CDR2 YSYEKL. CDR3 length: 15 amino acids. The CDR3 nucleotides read TGCGCCAGCAGCCAGTCCGGGACAGGGGGCAACGAGCAGTACTTC. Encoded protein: CASSQSGTGGNEQYF.

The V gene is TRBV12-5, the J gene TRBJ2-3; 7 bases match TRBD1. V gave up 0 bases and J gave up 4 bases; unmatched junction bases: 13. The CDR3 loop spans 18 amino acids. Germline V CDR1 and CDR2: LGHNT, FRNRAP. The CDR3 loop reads CASGLVQTGHKAADTQYF. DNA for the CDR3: TGTGCTAGTGGTTTGGTACAGACAGGGCATAAAGCGGCAGATACGCAGTATTTT. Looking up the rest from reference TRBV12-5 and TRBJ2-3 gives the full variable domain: DARVTQTPRHKVTEMGQEVTMRCQPILGHNTVFWYRQTMMQGLELLAYFRNRAPLDDSGMPKDRFSAEMPDATLATLKIQPSEPRDSAVYFCASGLVQTGHKAADTQYFGPGTRLTVL.

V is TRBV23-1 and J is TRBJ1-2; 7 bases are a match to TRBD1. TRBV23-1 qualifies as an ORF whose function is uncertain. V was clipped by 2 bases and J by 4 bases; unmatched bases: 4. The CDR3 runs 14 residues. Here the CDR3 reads CASSQPGTVYGYTF. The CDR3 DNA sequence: TGCGCCAGCAGTCAACCCGGGACAGTCTATGGCTACACCTTC.

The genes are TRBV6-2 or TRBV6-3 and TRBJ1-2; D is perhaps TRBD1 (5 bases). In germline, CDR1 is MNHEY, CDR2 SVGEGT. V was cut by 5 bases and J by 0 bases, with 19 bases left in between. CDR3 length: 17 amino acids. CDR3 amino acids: CASSERWGSLANYGYTF. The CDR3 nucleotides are TGTGCCAGCAGTGAGAGATGGGGCAGCTTAGCTAACTATGGCTACACCTTC.

The CDR3 sequence is CASSSQQGYYGYTF. The CDR3, as DNA: TGTGCCAGCAGCTCCCAACAGGGGTACTATGGCTACACCTTC. The rearrangement joins TRBV5-5 to TRBJ1-2, with 7 nucleotides matching TRBD1. V lost 3 bases, J lost 3 bases, and 5 bases stayed unmatched. Per the germline V gene, CDR1 is SGHKS and CDR2 is YYEKEE (reference sequence). CDR3 size: 14 residues.

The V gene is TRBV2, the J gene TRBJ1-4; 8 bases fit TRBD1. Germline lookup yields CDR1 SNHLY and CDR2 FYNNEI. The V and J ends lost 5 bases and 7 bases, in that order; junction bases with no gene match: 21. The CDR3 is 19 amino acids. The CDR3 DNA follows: TGTGCCAGCAGTCAATACAGACAAGCCAGACAGGGGCCGGGTGAAAAACTGTTTTTT. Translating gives CASSQYRQARQGPGEKLFF. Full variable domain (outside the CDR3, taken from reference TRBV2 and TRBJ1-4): EPEVTQTPSHQVTQMGQEVILRCVPISNHLYFYWYRQILGQKVEFLVSFYNNEISEKSEIFDDQFSVERPDGSNFTLKIRSTKLEDSAMYFCASSQYRQARQGPGEKLFFGSGTQLSVL.

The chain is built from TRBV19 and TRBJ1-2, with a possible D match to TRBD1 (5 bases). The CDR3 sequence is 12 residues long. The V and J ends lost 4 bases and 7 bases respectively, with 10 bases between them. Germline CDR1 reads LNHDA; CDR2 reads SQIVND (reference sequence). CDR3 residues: CASSKGEGGYTF. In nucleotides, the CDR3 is TGTGCCAGTAGTAAAGGGGAAGGTGGCTACACCTTC.

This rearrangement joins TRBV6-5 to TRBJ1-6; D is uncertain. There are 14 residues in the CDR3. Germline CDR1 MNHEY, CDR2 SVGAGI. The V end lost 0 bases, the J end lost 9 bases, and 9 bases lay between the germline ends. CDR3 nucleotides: TGTGCCAGCAGTTACTCGAGCCCTGGTTCACCCCTCCACTTT. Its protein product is CASSYSSPGSPLHF.

CDR3 amino acids: CSVDRRGNYGYTF. The CDR3 DNA follows: TGCAGCGTTGATAGGCGCGGGAACTATGGCTACACCTTC. The chain employs TRBV29-1 and TRBJ1-2; no clear D gene. CDR1 SQVTM and CDR2 ANQGSEA come from the germline V gene. This CDR3 comprises 13 residues. V was shortened by 3 bases and J by 2 bases, with 10 bases between the two germline ends.

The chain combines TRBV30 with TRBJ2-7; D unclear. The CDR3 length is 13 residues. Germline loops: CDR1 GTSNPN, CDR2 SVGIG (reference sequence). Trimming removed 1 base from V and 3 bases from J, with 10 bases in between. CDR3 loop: CAWSAVAHYEQYF. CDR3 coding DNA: TGTGCCTGGAGTGCGGTGGCGCACTACGAGCAGTACTTC.